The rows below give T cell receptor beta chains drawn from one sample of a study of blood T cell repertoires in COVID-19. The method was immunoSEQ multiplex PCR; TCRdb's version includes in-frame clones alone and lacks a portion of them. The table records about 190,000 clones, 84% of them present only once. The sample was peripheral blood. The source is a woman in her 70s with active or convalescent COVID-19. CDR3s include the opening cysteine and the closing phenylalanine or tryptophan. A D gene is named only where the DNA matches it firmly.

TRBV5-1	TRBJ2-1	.	CASSFSTGVSEQFF
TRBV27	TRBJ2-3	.	CASSHQRGGTDTQYF
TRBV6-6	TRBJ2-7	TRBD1	CASSFGQAYEQYF
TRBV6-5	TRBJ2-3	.	CASKPGHSTDTQYF
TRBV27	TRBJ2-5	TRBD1	CASSLSGGAGETQYF
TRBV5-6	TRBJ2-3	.	CASSLVGRNTQYF
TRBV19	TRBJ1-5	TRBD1	CASSIGEQGRHF
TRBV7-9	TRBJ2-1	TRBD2	CASSPGTRNEQFF
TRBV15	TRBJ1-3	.	CATSSAGSGNTIYF
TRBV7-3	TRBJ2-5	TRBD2	CASSLTSGSGETQYF
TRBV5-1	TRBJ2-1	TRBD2	CASSPGLAGVNEQFF
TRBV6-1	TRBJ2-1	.	CASSEKGRVEQFF
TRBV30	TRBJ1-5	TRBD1	CAWSVGQGLNQPQHF
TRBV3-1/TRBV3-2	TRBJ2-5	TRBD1	CASSQDSDRGIRQETQYF
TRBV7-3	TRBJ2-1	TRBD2	CASSQPTSGNAEQFF
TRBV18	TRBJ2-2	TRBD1	CASSPGQGATGELFF
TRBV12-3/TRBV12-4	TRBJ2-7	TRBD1	CASSLDRVDEQYF
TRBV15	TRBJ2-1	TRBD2	CATSRGGREYNEQFF
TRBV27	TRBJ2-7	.	CASSPGGGNYEQYF